The next 10 T cell receptor beta chains were all read from a single sample in a study of neurological immune-mediated disorders. TCRdb ran MiXCR on the 5' RACE reads and lists one entry per CDR3 protein. Of around 71,000 distinct CDR3 sequences in the sample, roughly an eighth were seen once. Time point: longitudinal time-point 1 (baseline). The sample comprised PBMCs. The receptors were gathered from a female donor with HTLV-1-associated myelopathy (HAM/TSP).

This clonotype was seen many times. V gene TRBV20-1 combines with J gene TRBJ2-7, with 7 bases identical to TRBD1. The CDR3 spans 14 residues. V lost 5 bases, J lost 0 bases, and 7 bases stayed unmatched. Germline assignment: CDR1 DFQATT and CDR2 SNEGSKA (reference sequence). The chain's CDR3 is CSASSTGNSYEQYF. Written as DNA, the CDR3 is TGCAGTGCTTCTTCGACAGGGAACTCCTACGAGCAGTACTTC.

This clonotype was detected many times. The rearrangement joins TRBV4-1 to TRBJ2-1, with TRBD2 identical over 12 bases. Per germline, CDR1 MGHRA and CDR2 YSYEKL. The CDR3 spans 16 residues. The V gene end was trimmed by 0 bases and the J gene end by 8 bases; junction bases not matched to a gene: 5. The CDR3 coding sequence is TGCGCCAGCAGCCAAGATGCGACTAGCGGGGGTTATGAGCAGTTCTTC. Translated, it gives CASSQDATSGGYEQFF.

This clonotype was counted many times. The chain links TRBV5-1 to TRBJ2-3, with D possibly called TRBD1 or TRBD2 (6 bases each). V lost 4 bases to trimming and J lost 1 base, with 19 bases between them. The CDR3 length is 17 residues. Germline-derived CDR1 and CDR2 are SGHRS and YFSETQ. The CDR3 loop reads CASSTQGLGHGTDTQYF. In nucleotides, the CDR3 is TGCGCCAGCAGCACACAGGGACTGGGGCACGGCACAGATACGCAGTATTTT.

As regards this clonotype: This sequence may be a read error, since a much larger clone differs from it by one base. The chain joins TRBV2 to TRBJ2-7; D is ambiguous. The V and J ends lost 5 bases and 7 bases respectively, with 9 bases between them. From germline, CDR1 is SNHLY and CDR2 FYNNEI. The CDR3 totals 11 residues. DNA for the CDR3: TGTGCCAGCAGTTTGACGCTGGAGCAGTACTTC. This translates into CASSLTLEQYF.

At least ten counts were recorded for this clonotype. The CDR3 loop is CSARDPQRGDLTDTQYF. CDR3 coding DNA: TGCAGTGCTAGAGATCCCCAGCGGGGGGATCTCACAGATACGCAGTATTTT. The rearrangement joins TRBV20-1 to TRBJ2-3; 9 bases agree with TRBD2. Per germline, CDR1 DFQATT and CDR2 SNEGSKA (reference sequence). The V gene end was trimmed by 0 bases and the J gene end by 2 bases; junction bases not matched to a gene: 9. This CDR3 comprises 17 residues.

This clonotype was found many times. The chain uses TRBV5-1 and TRBJ2-7; D is ambiguous. This CDR3 is 15 amino acids long. V lost 4 bases and J 6 bases, leaving 20 bases between the germline ends. CDR1 is SGHRS, CDR2 YFSETQ, per germline. CDR3 sequence reads: CASSLAGFPGSEQYF. Written as DNA, the CDR3 is TGCGCCAGCAGCCTGGCCGGTTTCCCCGGCTCCGAGCAGTACTTC.

As concerns this clonotype: A single base separates this from a much larger clone, so it may be a read error. The gene calls are TRBV15 and TRBJ2-3; 8 bases map to TRBD2. CDR1 is LNHNV, CDR2 YYDKDF, per germline (reference sequence). This CDR3 is built from 17 residues. The CDR3 loop is CATSLTGGIYRTDTQYF. For the CDR3, the DNA is TGTGCTACCAGCCTGACGGGGGGGATCTATCGCACAGATACGCAGTATTTT.

In this sample, this clonotype turned up many times. The J gene is TRBJ2-3, the V gene TRBV7-9, with 10 bases fitting TRBD1. The V gene end was trimmed by 6 bases and the J gene end by 1 base; junction bases not matched to a gene: 4. The CDR3 length is 15 residues. The germline V gene encodes CDR1 SEHNR and CDR2 FQNEAQ (reference sequence). CDR3 sequence (DNA): TGTGCCAGCAGGCCGGACAGGGGGGGCACAGATACGCAGTATTTT. Its translation is CASRPDRGGTDTQYF.

The sample holds many counts of this clonotype. The V and J genes are TRBV28 and TRBJ2-4; tentatively, D is TRBD1 (6 bases). Germline CDR1 reads MDHEN; CDR2 reads SYDVKM. The CDR3 extends over 18 amino acids. V was trimmed by 1 base and J by 0 bases, leaving 16 bases between them. CDR3 protein: CASSLYKTTGLAKNIQYF. The CDR3 bases are TGTGCCAGCAGTTTATACAAAACTACAGGGCTAGCCAAAAACATTCAGTACTTC. The full variable domain, rest sourced from reference TRBV28 and TRBJ2-4, is DVKVTQSSRYLVKRTGEKVFLECVQDMDHENMFWYRQDPGLGLRLIYFSYDVKMKEKGDIPEGYSVSREKKERFSLILESASTNQTSMYLCASSLYKTTGLAKNIQYFGAGTRLSVL.

This clonotype was observed many times. The chain uses TRBV20-1 and TRBJ2-5, with D possibly called TRBD1 or TRBD2 (5 bases each). The CDR3 runs to 12 residues. V was cut by 0 bases and J by 7 bases, with 9 bases left in between. Looked up from germline, CDR1 is DFQATT and CDR2 is SNEGSKA (reference sequence). For the CDR3, the DNA is TGCAGTGCTAGAGAGGGGGAAGGGACCCAGTACTTC. Its translation is CSAREGEGTQYF.